This T cell receptor beta chain originates from a study of T cells after yellow fever vaccination (dated by TCRdb to about 2019). Regarding the complete study: The SMART-Seq v4 Ultra Low Input RNA kit was used to prepare libraries from fractions with low cell numbers. To track T-cell clones before and after primary and booster YFV17D yellow fever vaccination, bulk TCR alpha and beta repertoires were sequenced longitudinally. Two healthy male donors, one aged 18 to 30 and one aged 30 to 40 years, made up the cohort. Blood samples were taken at several timepoints before and after primary and secondary immunization, and bulk PBMC replicates and cell subsets were isolated. Broader findings and caveats from the paper: The secondary T-cell response was found to be weaker but faster than the primary response, with a peak reached on day 5 rather than on day 15. The study included only a couple of donors, which limits how far the findings can be generalized. Computational filtering was required because FACS-sorted repertoires could contain abundant contaminating clonotypes from the bulk population. A small fraction of clonotypes appeared in both the CD4 and CD8 compartments, likely as a result of convergent recombination. After the booster, most of the clones that had expanded following primary vaccination were detected again (roughly 96% of CD4 and 80% to 90% of CD8), which suggests that memory was broadly maintained.

In the case of this clonotype: This receptor's antigen is unknown. The sample holds no much larger clone one base away, and base qualities are not on file.

TCRdb names Illumina NovaSeq 6000 as the instrument used. TCR cDNA was synthesized by 5'RACE template switching, through which a universal primer site and unique molecular identifiers were introduced. Priming of cDNA synthesis was performed from both the TCR alpha and TCR beta constant segments. Library amplification used two PCR steps, and the second PCR step added sample barcodes and sequencing adapters. Sequencing of libraries was performed on Illumina HiSeq 2500 (2x100 bp) or NovaSeq (2x150 bp). In the source study's methods: Demultiplexing of reads and collapsing into UMI consensus sequences were performed with MIGEC, and V(D)J alignment was carried out with MiXCR. Vaccine-responding clonotypes were defined with edgeR using replicate PBMC samples, requiring FDR below 0.01 and a log2 fold change above 5 up to day 15. Each bulk clonotype received a CD4 or CD8 identity based on whether the sequenced CD4 or CD8 repertoire contained that clonotype at higher abundance. The raw public reads went through TCRdb reprocessing: fastp at Q25, MiXCR clone calling, in-frame beta chains kept. CDR3 protein sequences are deduplicated, and each keeps its most common genes and DNA. These V and J calls rely on TCRdb rather than the paper's analysis. This sample lists around 320,000 distinct CDR3 sequences; about 10% were detected once. Less than 3.5% of the sample is held by the ten biggest clonotypes.

The intended sense of this specimen's treatment or condition label: live attenuated yellow fever vaccine strain. A standard Ficoll-Paque protocol was used to isolate PBMCs from peripheral blood. CD4 and CD8 T-cell fractions were isolated with Dynabeads CD4 and CD8 positive selection kits. RNA was extracted with TriZol from bulk PBMCs, CD4 and CD8 fractions, and dextramer-positive and dextramer-negative fractions. The source was CD4+ T cells sorted from PBMCs, collected 45 days after the yellow fever booster vaccination. The sequence was collected from a man aged 18 to 35 who received the YFV17D yellow fever vaccine.

The CDR3 is CASSVGGGMRTEAFF. The bases read TGTGCCTCTTCCGTCGGGGGGGGAATGAGGACTGAAGCTTTCTTT. The sequence joins TRBV28 to TRBJ1-1, with TRBD1 as a weak D call on 5 bases. V is shortened by 11 bases, J by 5 bases, and the region joining them spans 24 bases. The CDR3 covers 15 residues, taking in both the cysteine and the phenylalanine. Left in the record is the CDR3 DNA by itself, 45 bases read in frame from the first base. As encoded in the germline V gene, CDR1 is MDHEN while CDR2 is SYDVKM.